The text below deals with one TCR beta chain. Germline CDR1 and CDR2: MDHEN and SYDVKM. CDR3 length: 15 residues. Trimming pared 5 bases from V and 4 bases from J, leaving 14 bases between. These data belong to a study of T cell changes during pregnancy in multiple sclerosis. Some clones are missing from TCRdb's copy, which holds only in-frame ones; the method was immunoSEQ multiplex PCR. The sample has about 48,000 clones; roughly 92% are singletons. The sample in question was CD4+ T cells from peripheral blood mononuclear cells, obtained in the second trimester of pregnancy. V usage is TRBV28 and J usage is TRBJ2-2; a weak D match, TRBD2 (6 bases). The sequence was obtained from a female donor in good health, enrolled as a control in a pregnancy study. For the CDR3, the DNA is TGTGCCAGCAGTCCCGGGGTGGGGGGCACCGGGGAGCTGTTTTTT. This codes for CASSPGVGGTGELFF.